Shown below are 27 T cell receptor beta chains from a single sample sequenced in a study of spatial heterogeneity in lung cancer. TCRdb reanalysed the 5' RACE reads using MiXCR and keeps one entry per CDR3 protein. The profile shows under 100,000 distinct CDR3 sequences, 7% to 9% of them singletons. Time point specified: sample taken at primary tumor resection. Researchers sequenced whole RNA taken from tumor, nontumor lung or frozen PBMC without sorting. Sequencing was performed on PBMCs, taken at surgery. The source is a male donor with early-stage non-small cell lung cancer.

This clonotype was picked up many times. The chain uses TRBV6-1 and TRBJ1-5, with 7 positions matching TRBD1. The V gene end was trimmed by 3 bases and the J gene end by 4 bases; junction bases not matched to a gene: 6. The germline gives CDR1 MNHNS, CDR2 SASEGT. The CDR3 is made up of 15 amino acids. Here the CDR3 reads CASSEIQGRNQPQHF. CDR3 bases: TGTGCCAGCAGTGAGATACAGGGGCGTAATCAGCCCCAGCATTTT.

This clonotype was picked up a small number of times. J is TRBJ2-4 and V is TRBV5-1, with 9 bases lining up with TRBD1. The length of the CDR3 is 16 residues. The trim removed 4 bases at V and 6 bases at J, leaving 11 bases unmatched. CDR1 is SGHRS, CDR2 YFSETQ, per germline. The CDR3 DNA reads TGCGCCAGCAGCGTGGTCCCCCGGGACAGGGCAAACATTCAGTACTTC. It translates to CASSVVPRDRANIQYF.

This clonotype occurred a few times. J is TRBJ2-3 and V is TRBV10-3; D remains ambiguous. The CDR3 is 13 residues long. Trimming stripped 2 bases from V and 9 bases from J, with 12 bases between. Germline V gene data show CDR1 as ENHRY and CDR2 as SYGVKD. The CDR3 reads CAISEGSPDTQYF. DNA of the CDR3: TGTGCCATCAGTGAGGGGTCCCCCGACACGCAGTATTTT.

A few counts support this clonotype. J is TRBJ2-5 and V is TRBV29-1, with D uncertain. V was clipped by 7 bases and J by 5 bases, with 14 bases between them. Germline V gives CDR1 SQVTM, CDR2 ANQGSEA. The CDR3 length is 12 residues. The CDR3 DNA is TGCAGCGCGGACCCCCCAGCGGAGACCCAGTACTTC. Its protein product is CSADPPAETQYF. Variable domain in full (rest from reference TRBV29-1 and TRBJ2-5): SAVISQKPSRDICQRGTSLTIQCQVDSQVTMMFWYRQQPGQSLTLIATANQGSEATYESGFVIDKFPISRPNLTFSTLTVSNMSPEDSSIYLCSADPPAETQYFGPGTRLLVL.

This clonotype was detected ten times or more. CDR3 coding DNA: TGCAGCCCCGAAGGGACAGAGAACACTGAAGCTTTCTTT. Its protein is CSPEGTENTEAFF. This chain links TRBV29-1 with TRBJ1-1; 7 bases are a match to TRBD1. The junction had 7 bases not matched to a gene; V was cut back by 8 bases and J by 1 base. The germline V gene encodes CDR1 SQVTM and CDR2 ANQGSEA. This CDR3 has 13 residues.

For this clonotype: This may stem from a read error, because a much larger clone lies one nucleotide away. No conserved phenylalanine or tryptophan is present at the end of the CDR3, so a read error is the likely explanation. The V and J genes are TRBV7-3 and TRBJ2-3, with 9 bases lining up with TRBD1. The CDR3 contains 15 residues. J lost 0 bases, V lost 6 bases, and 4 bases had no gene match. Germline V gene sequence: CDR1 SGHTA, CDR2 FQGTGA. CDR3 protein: CASRKQGASTDTQYL. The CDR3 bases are TGTGCCAGCAGAAAACAGGGGGCAAGCACAGATACGCAGTATCTT.

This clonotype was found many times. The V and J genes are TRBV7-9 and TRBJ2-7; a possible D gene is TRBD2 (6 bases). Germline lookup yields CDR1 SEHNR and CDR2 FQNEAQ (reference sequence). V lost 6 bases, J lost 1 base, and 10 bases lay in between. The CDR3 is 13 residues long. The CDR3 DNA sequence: TGTGCCAGCAGTAATAGCGGTTCCTACGAGCAGTACTTC. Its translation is CASSNSGSYEQYF.

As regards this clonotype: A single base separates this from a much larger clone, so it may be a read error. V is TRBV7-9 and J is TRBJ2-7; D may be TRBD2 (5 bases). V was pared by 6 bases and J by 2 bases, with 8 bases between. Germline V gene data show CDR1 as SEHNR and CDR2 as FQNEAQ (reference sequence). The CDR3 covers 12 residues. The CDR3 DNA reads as TGTGCCAGCAGGCAGGAGGCCTACGAGCAGTACTTC. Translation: CASRQEAYEQYF.

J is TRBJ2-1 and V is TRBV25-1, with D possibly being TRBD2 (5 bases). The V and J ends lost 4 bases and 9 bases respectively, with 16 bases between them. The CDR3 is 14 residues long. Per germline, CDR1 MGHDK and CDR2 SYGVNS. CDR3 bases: TGTGCCAGCAGTGCCTCCCGGACGGGAATTGAGCAGTTCTTC. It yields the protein CASSASRTGIEQFF.

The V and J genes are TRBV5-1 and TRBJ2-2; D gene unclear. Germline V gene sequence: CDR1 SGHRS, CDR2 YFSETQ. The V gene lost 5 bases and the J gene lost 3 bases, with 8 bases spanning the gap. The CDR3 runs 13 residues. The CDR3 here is CASRGSDTGELFF. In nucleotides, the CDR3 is TGCGCCAGCAGGGGATCCGACACCGGGGAGCTGTTTTTT.

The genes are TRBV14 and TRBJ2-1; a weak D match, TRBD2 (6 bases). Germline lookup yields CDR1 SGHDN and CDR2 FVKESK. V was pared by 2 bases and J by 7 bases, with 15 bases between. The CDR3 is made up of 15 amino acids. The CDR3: CASSQRLVVTNEQFF. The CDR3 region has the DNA TGTGCCAGCAGCCAAAGACTAGTCGTTACGAATGAGCAGTTCTTC. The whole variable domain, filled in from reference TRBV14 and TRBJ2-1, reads EAGVTQFPSHSVIEKGQTVTLRCDPISGHDNLYWYRRVMGKEIKFLLHFVKESKQDESGMPNNRFLAERTGGTYSTLKVQPAELEDSGVYFCASSQRLVVTNEQFFGPGTRLTVL.

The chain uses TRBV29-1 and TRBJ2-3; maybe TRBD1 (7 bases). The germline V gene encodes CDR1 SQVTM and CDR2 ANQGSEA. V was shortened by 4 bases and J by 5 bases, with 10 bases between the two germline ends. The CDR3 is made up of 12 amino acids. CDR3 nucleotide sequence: TGCAGCGTTGGCCAGGGGGGAGATACGCAGTATTTT. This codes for CSVGQGGDTQYF.

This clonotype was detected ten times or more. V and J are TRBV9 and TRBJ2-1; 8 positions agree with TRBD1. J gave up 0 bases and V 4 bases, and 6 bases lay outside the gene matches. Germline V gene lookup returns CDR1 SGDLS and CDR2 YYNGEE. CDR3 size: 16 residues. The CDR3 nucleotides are TGTGCCAGCAGCACCCCGACAGGGGACTCCTACAATGAGCAGTTCTTC. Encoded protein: CASSTPTGDSYNEQFF.

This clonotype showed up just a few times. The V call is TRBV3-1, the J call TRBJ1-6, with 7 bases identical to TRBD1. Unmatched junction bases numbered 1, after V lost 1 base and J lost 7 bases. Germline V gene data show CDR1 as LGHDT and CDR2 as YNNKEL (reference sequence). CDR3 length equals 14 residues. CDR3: CASSQGDSNSPLHF. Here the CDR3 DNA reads TGTGCCAGCAGCCAAGGGGACAGCAATTCACCCCTCCACTTT.

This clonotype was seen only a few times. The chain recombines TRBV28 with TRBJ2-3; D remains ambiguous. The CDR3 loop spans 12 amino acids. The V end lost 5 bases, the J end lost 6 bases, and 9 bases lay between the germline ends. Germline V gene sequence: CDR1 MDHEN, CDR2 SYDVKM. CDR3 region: CASSPLVDTQYF. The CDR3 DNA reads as TGTGCCAGCAGTCCGTTGGTGGATACGCAGTATTTT.

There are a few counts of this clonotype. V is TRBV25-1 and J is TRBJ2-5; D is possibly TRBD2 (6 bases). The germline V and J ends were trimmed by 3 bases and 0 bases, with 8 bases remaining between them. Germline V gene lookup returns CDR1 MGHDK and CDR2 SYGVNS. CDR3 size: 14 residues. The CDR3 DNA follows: TGTGCCAGCAGTGATAGCGGACACCAAGAGACCCAGTACTTC. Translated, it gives CASSDSGHQETQYF.

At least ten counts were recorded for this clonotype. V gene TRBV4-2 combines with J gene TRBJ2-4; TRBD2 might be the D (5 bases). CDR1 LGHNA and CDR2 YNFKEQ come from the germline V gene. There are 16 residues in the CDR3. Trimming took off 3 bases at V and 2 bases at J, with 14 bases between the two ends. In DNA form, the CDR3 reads TGTGCCAGCAGCCATACGCGGGTGGCTTCCAAAAACATTCAGTACTTC. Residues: CASSHTRVASKNIQYF.

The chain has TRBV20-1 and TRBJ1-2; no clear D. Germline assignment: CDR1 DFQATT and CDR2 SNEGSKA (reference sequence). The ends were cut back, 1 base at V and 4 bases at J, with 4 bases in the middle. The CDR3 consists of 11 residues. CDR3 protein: CSARVSYGYTF. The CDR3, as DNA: TGCAGTGCTAGAGTAAGCTATGGCTACACCTTC.

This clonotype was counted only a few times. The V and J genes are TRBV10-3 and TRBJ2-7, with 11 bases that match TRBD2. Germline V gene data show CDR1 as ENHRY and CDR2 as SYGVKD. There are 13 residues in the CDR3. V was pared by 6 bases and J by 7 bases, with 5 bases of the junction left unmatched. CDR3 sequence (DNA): TGTGCCATCAGGCCGGGACTAGCGGAGGAGCAGTACTTC. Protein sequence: CAIRPGLAEEQYF.

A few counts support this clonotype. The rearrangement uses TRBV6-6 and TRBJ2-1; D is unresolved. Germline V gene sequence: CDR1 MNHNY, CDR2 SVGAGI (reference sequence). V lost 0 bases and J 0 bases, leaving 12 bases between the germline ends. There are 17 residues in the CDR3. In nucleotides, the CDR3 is TGTGCCAGCAGTTACTCGAGAGGTAGCATCTCCTACAATGAGCAGTTCTTC. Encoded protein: CASSYSRGSISYNEQFF.

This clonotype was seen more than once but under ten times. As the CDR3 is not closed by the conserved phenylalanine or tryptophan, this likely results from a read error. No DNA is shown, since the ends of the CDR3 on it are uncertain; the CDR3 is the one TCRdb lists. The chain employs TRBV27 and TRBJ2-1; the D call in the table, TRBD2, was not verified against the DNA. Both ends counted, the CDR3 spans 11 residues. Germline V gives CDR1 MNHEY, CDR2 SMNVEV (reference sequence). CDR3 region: CASSLPSPIPV.

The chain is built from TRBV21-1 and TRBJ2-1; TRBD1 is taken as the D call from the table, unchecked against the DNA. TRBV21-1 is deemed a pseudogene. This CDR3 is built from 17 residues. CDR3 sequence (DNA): TGTGCCAGCAGCAAAGGGGCGGGGAGACGTTGGCGGTCTGAGCAGTTCTTC. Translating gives CASSKGAGRRWRSEQFF.

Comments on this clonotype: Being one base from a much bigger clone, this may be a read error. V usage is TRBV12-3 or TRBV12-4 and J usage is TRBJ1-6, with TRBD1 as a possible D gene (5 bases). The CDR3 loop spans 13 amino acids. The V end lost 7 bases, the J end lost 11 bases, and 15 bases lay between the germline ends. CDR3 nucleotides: TGTGCCAGCAAAACCAACAGGAATCCACCCCTCCACTTT. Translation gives CASKTNRNPPLHF.

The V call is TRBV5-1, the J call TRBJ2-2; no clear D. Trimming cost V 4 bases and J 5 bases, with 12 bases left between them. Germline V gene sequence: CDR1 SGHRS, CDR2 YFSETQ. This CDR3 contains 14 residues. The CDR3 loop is CASSRNEPTGELFF. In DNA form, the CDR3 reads TGCGCCAGCAGCCGGAACGAACCTACCGGGGAGCTGTTTTTT. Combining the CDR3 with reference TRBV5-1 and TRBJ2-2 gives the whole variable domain KAGVTQTPRYLIKTRGQQVTLSCSPISGHRSVSWYQQTPGQGLQFLFEYFSETQRNKGNFPGRFSGRQFSNSRSEMNVSTLELGDSALYLCASSRNEPTGELFFGEGSRLTVL.

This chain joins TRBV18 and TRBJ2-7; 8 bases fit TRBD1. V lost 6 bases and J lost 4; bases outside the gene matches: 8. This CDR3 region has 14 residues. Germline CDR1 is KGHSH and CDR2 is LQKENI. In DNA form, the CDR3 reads TGTGCCAGCTCCGGACAGGGTAGAAGTTACGAGCAGTACTTC. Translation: CASSGQGRSYEQYF. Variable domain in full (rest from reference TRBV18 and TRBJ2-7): NAGVMQNPRHLVRRRGQEARLRCSPMKGHSHVYWYRQLPEEGLKFMVYLQKENIIDESGMPKERFSAEFPKEGPSILRIQQVVRGDSAAYFCASSGQGRSYEQYFGPGTRLTVT.

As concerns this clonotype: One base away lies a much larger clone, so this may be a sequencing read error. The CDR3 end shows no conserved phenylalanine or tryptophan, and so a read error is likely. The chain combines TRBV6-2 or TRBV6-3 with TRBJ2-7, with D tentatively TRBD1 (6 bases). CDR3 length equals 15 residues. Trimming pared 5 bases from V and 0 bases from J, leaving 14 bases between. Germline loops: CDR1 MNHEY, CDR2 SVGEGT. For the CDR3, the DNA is TGTGCCAGCAGTGGCCCTTCCAGGGGCTCCTACGAGCAGTACTCC. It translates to CASSGPSRGSYEQYS.

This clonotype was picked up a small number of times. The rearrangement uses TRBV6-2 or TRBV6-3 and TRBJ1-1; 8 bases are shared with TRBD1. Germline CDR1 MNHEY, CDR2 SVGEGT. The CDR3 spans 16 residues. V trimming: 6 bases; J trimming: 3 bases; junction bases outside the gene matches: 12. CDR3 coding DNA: TGTGCCAGCAGCCGCGACCCTGACAGGGGCTACACTGAAGCTTTCTTT. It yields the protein CASSRDPDRGYTEAFF.